A selection of T cell receptor beta chains follows, all from one sample in a study of CD8 T cells in Susac syndrome. TCRdb reprocessed the immunoSEQ multiplex PCR reads via MiXCR and lists one record per CDR3 protein. The data show some 190,000 distinct CDR3 sequences, approximately 94% seen once. The specimen was CD4+ T cells from PBMCs. These TCRs come from a human donor in good health. The conserved cysteine and the conserved F or W are not part of the CDR3 here.

CDR3 length,V gene,J gene,CDR3 protein
9,TRBV6-5,TRBJ2-1,ASSWLNEQF
14,TRBV5-1,TRBJ2-7,ASSLPLTSGSHEQY
13,TRBV7-8,TRBJ2-2,ASSWTIAATGELF
13,TRBV16,TRBJ2-4,ASSQFGFGENIQY
10,TRBV6-5,TRBJ2-4,ASGGARLPQY
10,TRBV30,TRBJ2-2,AWGQNTGELF
12,TRBV27,TRBJ1-4,ASSFSGPTEKLF
12,TRBV7-9,TRBJ1-2,ASSPPTGNYGYT
11,TRBV9,TRBJ2-3,ASSTQSRDTQY
14,TRBV30,TRBJ1-5,AWSARTGRNNQPQH
14,TRBV19,TRBJ2-2,ASSIMRRVVTGELF
13,TRBV12-3/TRBV12-4,TRBJ2-1,ASGSRAGAVNEQF
11,TRBV29-1,TRBJ2-7,SVGKAGSYEQY
13,TRBV7-2,TRBJ1-5,ASSLEPYSNQPQH
12,TRBV3-1,TRBJ2-7,ASSQSSGAYEQY
13,TRBV29-1,TRBJ2-3,SGERTSGSTDTQY
12,TRBV19,TRBJ2-7,ATTPRDGSYEQY
11,TRBV9,TRBJ2-2,ASSTGASGELF
13,TRBV4-1,TRBJ2-5,ASSGKGLAGETQY
13,TRBV11-2,TRBJ2-3,ASSFRLLPTDTQY
11,TRBV5-4,TRBJ2-1,ASGRPEGREQF
14,TRBV6-1,TRBJ2-1,ASSEASGGGPFEQF
13,TRBV20-1,TRBJ2-1,SALLTSGSYNEQF
13,TRBV20-1,TRBJ2-1,SALSGTFSYNEQF
10,TRBV30,TRBJ2-1,AWSVVNSEQF
14,TRBV4-1,TRBJ2-1,ASSRKREGTYNEQF
11,TRBV20-1,TRBJ2-1,SVSGAGGDEQF
12,TRBV20-1,TRBJ2-1,SILSGWDGNEQF
12,TRBV9,TRBJ2-2,ASSVVVNTGELF
15,TRBV5-1,TRBJ2-1,ASSLAPRGSSYNEQF
12,TRBV29-1,TRBJ2-7,SVRNRDRTYEQY
11,TRBV30,TRBJ2-3,ASETSGTDTQY
11,TRBV29-1,TRBJ1-1,SVEGAVNTEAF
13,TRBV4-2,TRBJ2-2,ASSQGTVLTGELF
11,TRBV20-1,TRBJ2-7,SARRLPRDEQY
12,TRBV7-2,TRBJ2-7,ASSLRTGAYEQY
12,TRBV2,TRBJ2-7,ASSEGQGAYEQY